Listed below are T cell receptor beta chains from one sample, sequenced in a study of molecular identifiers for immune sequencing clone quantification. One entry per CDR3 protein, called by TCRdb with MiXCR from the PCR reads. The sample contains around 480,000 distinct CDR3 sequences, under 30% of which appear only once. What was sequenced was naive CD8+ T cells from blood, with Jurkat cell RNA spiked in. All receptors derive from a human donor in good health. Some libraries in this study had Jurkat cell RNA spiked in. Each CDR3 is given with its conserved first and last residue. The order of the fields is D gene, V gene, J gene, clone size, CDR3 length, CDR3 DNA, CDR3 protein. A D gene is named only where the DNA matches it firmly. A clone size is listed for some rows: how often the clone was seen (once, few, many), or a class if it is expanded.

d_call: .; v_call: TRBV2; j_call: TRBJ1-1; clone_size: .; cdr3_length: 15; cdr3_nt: TGTGCCAGCAGTGATGAAGAGGGGATGAACACTGAAGCTTTCTTT; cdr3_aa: CASSDEEGMNTEAFF
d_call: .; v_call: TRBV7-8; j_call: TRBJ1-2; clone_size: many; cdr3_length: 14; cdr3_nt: TGTGCCAGCAGCCCCGTAAGAGACAGCTATGGCTACACCTTC; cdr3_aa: CASSPVRDSYGYTF
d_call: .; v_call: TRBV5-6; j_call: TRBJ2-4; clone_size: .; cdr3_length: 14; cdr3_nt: TGTGCCAGCAGCTTGGCAGGGGTCAAAAACATTCAGTACTTC; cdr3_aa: CASSLAGVKNIQYF
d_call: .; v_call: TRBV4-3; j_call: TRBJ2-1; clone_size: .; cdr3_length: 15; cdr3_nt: TGCGCCAGCAGCCAAGATCGGGGCAGCACGGGTGAGCAGTTCTTC; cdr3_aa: CASSQDRGSTGEQFF
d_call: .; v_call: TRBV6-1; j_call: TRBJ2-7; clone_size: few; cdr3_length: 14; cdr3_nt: TGTGCCAGCAGTGAAGATCAGGGGTACTACGAGCAGTACTTC; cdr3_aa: CASSEDQGYYEQYF
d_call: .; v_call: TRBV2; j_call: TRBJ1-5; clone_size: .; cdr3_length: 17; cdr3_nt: TGTGCCAGCACCCGGTCGGTTAGCGGGGTACGCACAGATACGCAGCATTTT; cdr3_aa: CASTRSVSGVRTDTQHF
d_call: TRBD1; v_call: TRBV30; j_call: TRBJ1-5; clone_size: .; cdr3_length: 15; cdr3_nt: TGTGCCTGGAGTGTGGGGCAGGGGGCACGACAGCCCCAGCATTTT; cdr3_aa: CAWSVGQGARQPQHF
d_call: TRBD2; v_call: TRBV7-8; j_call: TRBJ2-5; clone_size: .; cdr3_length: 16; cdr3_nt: TGTGCCGGTAGCTTAGCTCTACTAGCGGGGGATCGGACCCAGTACTTC; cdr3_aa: CAGSLALLAGDRTQYF
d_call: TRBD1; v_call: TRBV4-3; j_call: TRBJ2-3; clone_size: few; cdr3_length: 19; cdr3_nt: TGCGCCAGCAGCCAAGATAGCCGACAGGGTTTCACTAGCACAGATACGCAGTATTTT; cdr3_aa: CASSQDSRQGFTSTDTQYF
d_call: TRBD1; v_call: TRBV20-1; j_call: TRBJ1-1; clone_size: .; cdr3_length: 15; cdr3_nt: TGCAGTGCTAGAGATCGCCCAAGGGGGCAAACTAAAGCTTTCTTT; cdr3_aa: CSARDRPRGQTKAFF
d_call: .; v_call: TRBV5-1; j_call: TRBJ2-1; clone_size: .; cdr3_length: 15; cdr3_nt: TGCGCCAGCCGCTCCCAGGGGGGGGGTCGGGATGAGCAGTTCTTC; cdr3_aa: CASRSQGGGRDEQFF
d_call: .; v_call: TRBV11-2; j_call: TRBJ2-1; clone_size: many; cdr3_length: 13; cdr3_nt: TGTGCCAGCAGCTCCAACTTGTTAGATGAGCAGTTCTTC; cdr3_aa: CASSSNLLDEQFF
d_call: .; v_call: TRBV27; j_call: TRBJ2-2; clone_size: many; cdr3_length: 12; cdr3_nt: TGTGCCAGCAGTTTCCTGGGCGGGGAGCTGTTTTTT; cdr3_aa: CASSFLGGELFF
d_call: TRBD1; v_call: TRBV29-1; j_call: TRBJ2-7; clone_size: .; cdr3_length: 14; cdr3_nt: TGCAGCGTTGAAAAGACAGGGGCCCCCTACGAGCAGTACTTC; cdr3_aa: CSVEKTGAPYEQYF
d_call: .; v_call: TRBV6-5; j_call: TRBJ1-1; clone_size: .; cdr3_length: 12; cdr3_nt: TGTGCCAGCAGTTACGGCGGGGGTGAAGCTTTCTTT; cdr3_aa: CASSYGGGEAFF
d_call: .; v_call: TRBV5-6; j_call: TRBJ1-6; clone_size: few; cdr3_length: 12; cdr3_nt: TGTGCCAGCAGCCACGATAATTCACCCCTCCACTTT; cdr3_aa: CASSHDNSPLHF
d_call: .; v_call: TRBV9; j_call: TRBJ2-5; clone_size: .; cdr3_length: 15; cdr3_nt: TGTGCCAGCAGCGGAAGAGATAGCGTTTGGGAGACCCAGTACTTC; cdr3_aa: CASSGRDSVWETQYF
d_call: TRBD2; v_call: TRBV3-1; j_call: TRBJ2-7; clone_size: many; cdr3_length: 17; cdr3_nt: TGTGCCAGCAGCCACGGCACTGCGGGACTAGTATCCCACGAGCAGTACTTC; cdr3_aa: CASSHGTAGLVSHEQYF
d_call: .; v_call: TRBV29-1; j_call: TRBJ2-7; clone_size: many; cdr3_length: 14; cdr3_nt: TGCAGCGTTGAGAATCTTAACAGAGAAGGCGAGCAGTACTTC; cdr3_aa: CSVENLNREGEQYF
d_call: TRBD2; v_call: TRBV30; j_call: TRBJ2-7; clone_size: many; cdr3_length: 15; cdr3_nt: TGTGCCTGGAGTGTGGTGTCTAGCGGGAGCCACGAGCAGTACTTC; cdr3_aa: CAWSVVSSGSHEQYF
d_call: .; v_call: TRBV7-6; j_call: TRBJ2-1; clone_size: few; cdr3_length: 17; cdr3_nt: TGTGCCAGCAGCCTGGATTGGCGGGATGGCACCTACAATGAGCAGTTCTTC; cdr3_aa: CASSLDWRDGTYNEQFF
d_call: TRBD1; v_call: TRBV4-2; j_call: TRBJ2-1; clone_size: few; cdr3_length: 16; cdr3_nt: TGTGCCAGCAGCCAAGTTGTGGGACAGTCCTACAATGAGCAGTTCTTC; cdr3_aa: CASSQVVGQSYNEQFF
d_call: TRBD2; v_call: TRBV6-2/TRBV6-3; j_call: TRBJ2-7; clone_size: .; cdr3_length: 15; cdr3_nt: TGTGCCAGCAGTTATGGACTAGCGGCCTCCTACGAGCAGTACTTC; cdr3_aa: CASSYGLAASYEQYF
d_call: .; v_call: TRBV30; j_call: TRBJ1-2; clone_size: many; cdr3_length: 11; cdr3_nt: TGTGCCTGGAGTGTTGCCTATGGCTACACCTTC; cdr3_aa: CAWSVAYGYTF
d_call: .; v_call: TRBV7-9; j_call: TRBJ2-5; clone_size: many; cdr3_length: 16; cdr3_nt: TGTGCCAGCAGCCCCCCCGTTGGGGACTCACAAGAGACCCAGTACTTC; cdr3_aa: CASSPPVGDSQETQYF
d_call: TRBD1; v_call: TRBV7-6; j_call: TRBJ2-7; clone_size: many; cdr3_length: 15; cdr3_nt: TGTGCCAGCAGCCCCGGGACAGGGGCTCTCTACGAGCAGTACTTC; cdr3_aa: CASSPGTGALYEQYF
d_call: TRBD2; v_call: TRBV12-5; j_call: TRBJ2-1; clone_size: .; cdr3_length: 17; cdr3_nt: TGTGCTAGTGGTTTGGACCGGACTAGCGGAGCCGGCAATGAGCAGTTCTTC; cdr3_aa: CASGLDRTSGAGNEQFF
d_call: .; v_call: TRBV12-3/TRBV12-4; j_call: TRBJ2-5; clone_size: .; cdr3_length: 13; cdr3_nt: TGTGCCTGCACTACAGGGAGGGAAGAGACCCAGTACTTC; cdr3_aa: CACTTGREETQYF
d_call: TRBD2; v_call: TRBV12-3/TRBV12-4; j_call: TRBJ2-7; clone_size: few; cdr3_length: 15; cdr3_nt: TGTGCCAGCAGTGACCCGGGGGGGGCGATCTACGAGCAGTACTTC; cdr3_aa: CASSDPGGAIYEQYF
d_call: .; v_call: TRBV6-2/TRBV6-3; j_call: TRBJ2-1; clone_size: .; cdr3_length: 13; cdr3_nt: TGTGCCAGCAGTTATGGTGGGGCCCCCCGGGAGTTCTTC; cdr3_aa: CASSYGGAPREFF
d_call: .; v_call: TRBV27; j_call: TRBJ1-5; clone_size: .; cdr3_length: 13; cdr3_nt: TGTGCCAGCAGTTTATCGATGGGTCAGCCCCAGCATTTT; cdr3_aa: CASSLSMGQPQHF
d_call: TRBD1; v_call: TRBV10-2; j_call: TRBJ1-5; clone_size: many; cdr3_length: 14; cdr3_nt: TGCGCCAGCAGTTGGGACAGCGGCAATCAGCCCCAGCATTTT; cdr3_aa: CASSWDSGNQPQHF
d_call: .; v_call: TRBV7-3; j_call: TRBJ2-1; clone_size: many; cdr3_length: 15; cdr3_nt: TGTGCCAGCAGCCAGGATCTGGCAGATTACAATGAGCAGTTCTTC; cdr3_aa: CASSQDLADYNEQFF
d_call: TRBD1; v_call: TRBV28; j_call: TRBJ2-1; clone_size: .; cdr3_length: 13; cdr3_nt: TGTGCCAGCAGCTTAACAGGGGGCAATGAGCAGTTCTTC; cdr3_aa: CASSLTGGNEQFF
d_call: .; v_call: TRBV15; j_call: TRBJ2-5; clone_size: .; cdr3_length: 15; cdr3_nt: TGTGCCACCAGCAGAGAATGGACAGTAAAAGAGATCCAGTACTTC; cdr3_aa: CATSREWTVKEIQYF
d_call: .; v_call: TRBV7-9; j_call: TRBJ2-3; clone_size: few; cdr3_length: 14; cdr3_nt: TGTGCCAGCAGCTCGGTACTCTACACAGATACGCAGTATTTT; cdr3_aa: CASSSVLYTDTQYF
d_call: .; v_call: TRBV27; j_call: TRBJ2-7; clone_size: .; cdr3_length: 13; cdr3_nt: TGTGCCAGCAGCACAGGCTTTGTGGGTGAGCAGTACTTC; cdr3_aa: CASSTGFVGEQYF
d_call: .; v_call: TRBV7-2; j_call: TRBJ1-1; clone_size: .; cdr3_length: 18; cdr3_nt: TGTGCCAGCAGCTTAGGGTGGGGTCGCGACAGCGAGAACACTGAAGCTTTCTTT; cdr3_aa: CASSLGWGRDSENTEAFF
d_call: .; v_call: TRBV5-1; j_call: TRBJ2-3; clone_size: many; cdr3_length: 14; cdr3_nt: TGCGCCAGCACTCCCCCCCGAGGCATTGGTACGCAGTATTTT; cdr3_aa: CASTPPRGIGTQYF
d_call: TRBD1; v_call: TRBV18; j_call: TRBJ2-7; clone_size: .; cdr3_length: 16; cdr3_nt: TGTGCCAGCTCACCACCGGACAGGGAGTACTCCTACGAGCAGTACTTC; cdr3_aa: CASSPPDREYSYEQYF
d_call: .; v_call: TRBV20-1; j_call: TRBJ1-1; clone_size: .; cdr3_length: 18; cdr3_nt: TGCAGTGCTAGAGATGGGCCGAAGACAACAGGTTCTGGGGCTGAAGCTTTCTTT; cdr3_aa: CSARDGPKTTGSGAEAFF
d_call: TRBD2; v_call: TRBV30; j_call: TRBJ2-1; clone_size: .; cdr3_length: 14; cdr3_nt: TGTGCCTGGACTAGCGGGAGGTCAGACAATGAGCAGTTCTTC; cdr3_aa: CAWTSGRSDNEQFF
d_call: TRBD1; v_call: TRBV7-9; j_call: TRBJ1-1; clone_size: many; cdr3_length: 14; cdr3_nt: TGTGCCAGCAGCCCCAGACAGGGGGCGGGTGAAGCTTTCTTT; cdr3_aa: CASSPRQGAGEAFF
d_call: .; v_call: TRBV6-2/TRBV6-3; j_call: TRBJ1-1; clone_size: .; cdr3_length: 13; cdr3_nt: TGTGCCAGCAGCCTCGGAATTGGCACTGAAGCTCTCTTT; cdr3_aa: CASSLGIGTEALF
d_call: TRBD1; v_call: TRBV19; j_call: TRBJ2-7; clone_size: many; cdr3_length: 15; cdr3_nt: TGTGCCAGTAGTATTGGACAGGGTGTTTCCTACGAGCAGTACTTC; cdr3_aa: CASSIGQGVSYEQYF
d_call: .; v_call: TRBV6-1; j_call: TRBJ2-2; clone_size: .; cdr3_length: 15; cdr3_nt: TGTGCCAGCAGTGAGATTAGCCCGCACCCCGGGGAGCTGTTTTTT; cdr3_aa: CASSEISPHPGELFF
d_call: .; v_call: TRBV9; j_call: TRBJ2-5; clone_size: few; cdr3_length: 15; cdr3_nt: TGTGCCAGCAGCGTGGGACGGGGTCGGGATGAGACCCAGTACTTC; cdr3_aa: CASSVGRGRDETQYF
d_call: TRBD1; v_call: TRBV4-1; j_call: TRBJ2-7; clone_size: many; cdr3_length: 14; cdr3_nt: TGCGCCAGCAGCCAACGGACAGGGGGCGACGAGCAGTACTTC; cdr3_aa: CASSQRTGGDEQYF
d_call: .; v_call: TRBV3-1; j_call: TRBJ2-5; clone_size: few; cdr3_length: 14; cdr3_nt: TGTGCCAGCAGCCTGCGAGGGGAGGTAGAGACCCAGTACTTC; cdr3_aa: CASSLRGEVETQYF
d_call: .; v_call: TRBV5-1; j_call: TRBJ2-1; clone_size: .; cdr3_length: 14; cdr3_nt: TGCGCCAGCGGCTTGGAGGCAGGAGGGTTTGAGCAGTTCTTC; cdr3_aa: CASGLEAGGFEQFF
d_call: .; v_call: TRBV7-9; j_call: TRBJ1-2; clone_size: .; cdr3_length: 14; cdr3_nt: TGTGCCAGCAGCTCCCTCCCGTTCCCCTATGGCTACACCTTC; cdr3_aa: CASSSLPFPYGYTF
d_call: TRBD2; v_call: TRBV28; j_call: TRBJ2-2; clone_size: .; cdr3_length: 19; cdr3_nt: TGTGCCAGCAGTCCTCCGTCCCTGGGACTAGCGGGAGTGGACGGGGAGCTGTTTTTT; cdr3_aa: CASSPPSLGLAGVDGELFF
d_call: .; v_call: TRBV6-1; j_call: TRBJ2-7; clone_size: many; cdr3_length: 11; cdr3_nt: TGTGCCAGCAGTTACATCTACGAGCAGTACTTC; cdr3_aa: CASSYIYEQYF